The sequence of this T cell receptor (beta chain) was determined in a study of type 1 regulatory T cells. The wider study: This in vitro CD4 product, T-allo10, is enriched for Tr1 cells and alloantigen-specific.

One entry per CDR3 protein results from TCRdb running MiXCR on the reads. The data show approximately 100,000 distinct CDR3 sequences, roughly 28% seen once. This CDR3 is 14 amino acids long. The V end lost 2 bases, the J end lost 5 bases, and 11 bases lay between the germline ends. CDR1 SGHRS and CDR2 YFSETQ come from the germline V gene. V usage is TRBV5-1 and J usage is TRBJ2-4; D possibly corresponds to TRBD2 (5 bases). The sequence derives from a human donor in good health. Material: CD4+ T cells, either the whole sample or a sorted fraction (not recorded which). CDR3 nucleotides: TGCGCCAGCAGCTTTTCGGGGTCCGAAAACATTCAGTACTTC. It translates to CASSFSGSENIQYF.